The rows below give T cell receptor beta chains drawn from one sample of a study of blood T cell repertoires in COVID-19. Libraries were prepared by immunoSEQ multiplex PCR; TCRdb keeps only in-frame clonotypes and omits some of them. The repertoire holds approximately 96,000 clones, over 90% seen once, with 1.5% to 2% in the top ten. Sequences were obtained from peripheral blood. These TCRs come from a man in his sixties with acute or convalescent COVID-19. CDR3s include the opening cysteine and the closing phenylalanine or tryptophan.

v_gene	len	j_gene	CDR3aa
TRBV29-1	12	TRBJ1-1	CSVEEGSTEAFF
TRBV19	12	TRBJ2-1	CASSIRGDEQFF
TRBV7-8	15	TRBJ2-7	CASSALTGELYEQYF
TRBV19	13	TRBJ1-1	CASMRTGSREAFF
TRBV11-3	15	TRBJ2-2	CASSLGSGWSGELFF
TRBV5-1	15	TRBJ1-5	CASSLEGGGNQPQHF
TRBV25-1	16	TRBJ1-3	CASSGPQGVRGNTIYF
TRBV7-8	14	TRBJ1-1	CASTMGQQNTEAFF
TRBV3-1/TRBV3-2	12	TRBJ2-7	CASSQAAYEQYF
TRBV11-3	17	TRBJ1-1	CASSPYDRGRANAEAFF
TRBV3-1/TRBV3-2	12	TRBJ1-5	CASSQGRGVHFF
TRBV29-1	13	TRBJ2-5	CSVAGEGQETQYF
TRBV7-2	14	TRBJ2-4	CASSFSDRLNIQYF
TRBV2	17	TRBJ1-4	CASSDRSRGQGNEKLFF
TRBV7-2	13	TRBJ2-3	CASRLTGSDTQYF
TRBV7-2	14	TRBJ1-1	CASSLEPTVPEAFF